These 3 T cell receptor beta chains were sequenced from one sample in a study of T cell responses to AZD1222 COVID-19 vaccine. Sequenced by immunoSEQ multiplex PCR; TCRdb stores in-frame clones only, minus some. The data hold 100,000 to 150,000 clones, with approximately 83% observed a single time. Sample: peripheral blood, taken on day 0 of AZD1222 vaccination. Every receptor here comes from an adult in good health.

This clone was picked up one time. V is TRBV12-3 or TRBV12-4 and J is TRBJ1-6, with D perhaps matching TRBD1 (6 bases). CDR3 length: 13 amino acids. Trimming removed 6 bases at V and 8 bases at J, with 11 bases between. The CDR3 spells CASRVQGHSPLHF. The DNA for the CDR3 is TGTGCCAGCAGGGTTCAGGGGCATTCACCCCTCCACTTT.

The J gene is TRBJ2-7, the V gene TRBV5-1; 7 bases are shared with TRBD1. The CDR3 contains 14 residues. Germline V gives CDR1 SGHRS, CDR2 YFSETQ. Losses at the gene ends were 5 bases for V and 0 bases for J; bases not matched to a gene: 5. The CDR3, as DNA: TGCGCCAGCAGTACCGGGACAGTCTCCTACGAGCAGTACTTC. It yields the protein CASSTGTVSYEQYF.

The J gene is TRBJ1-5, the V gene TRBV6-4; no clear D. From germline, CDR1 is MRHNA and CDR2 SNTAGT. Deletions cut 7 bases from V and 0 bases from J, with 16 bases between. The CDR3 consists of 16 residues. Here the CDR3 reads CASIPDARYSNQPQHF. For the CDR3, the DNA is TGTGCCAGCATTCCGGACGCCCGGTATAGCAATCAGCCCCAGCATTTT.